A selection of T cell receptor beta chains follows, all from one sample in a study of post-analysis software for immune sequencing data. MiXCR, applied by TCRdb to the PCR reads, yields one record per CDR3 protein. The repertoire holds approximately 690,000 distinct CDR3 sequences, with 59% as singletons. The sample comprised blood. These receptors were taken from a girl aged 2 to 9 with multiple sclerosis. CDR3s include the opening cysteine and the closing phenylalanine or tryptophan. D genes are given only for firm matches. For some rows the clone size is stated as once, few or many, or as a class when expanded; others skip it.

clone_size | j_call | d_call | v_call | cdr3_aa | cdr3_nt
. | TRBJ1-5 | TRBD1 | TRBV6-6 | CASSSSGTGYQPQHF | TGTGCCAGCAGTTCGTCCGGGACAGGTTATCAGCCCCAGCATTTT
few | TRBJ1-6 | . | TRBV4-2 | CASSQDLGGSPLHF | TGTGCCAGCAGCCAAGATTTGGGAGGGTCACCCCTCCACTTT
. | TRBJ2-6 | . | TRBV11-2 | CASSLGGRSGANVLTF | TGTGCCAGCAGCTTGGGGGGACGGTCTGGGGCCAACGTCCTGACTTTC
. | TRBJ2-1 | TRBD2 | TRBV3-1 | CASATSGGDEQFF | TGTGCCAGCGCCACTAGCGGGGGGGATGAGCAGTTCTTC
. | TRBJ2-1 | . | TRBV5-5 | CASSQQWGSYNEQFF | TGTGCCAGCAGCCAACAGTGGGGCTCCTACAATGAGCAGTTCTTC
few | TRBJ2-1 | . | TRBV7-2 | CASTLSRNYNEQFF | TGTGCCAGCACCCTGTCCCGGAACTACAATGAGCAGTTCTTC
few | TRBJ2-5 | . | TRBV7-6 | CASSLGHTETQYF | TGTGCCAGCAGCTTAGGACATACGGAGACCCAGTACTTC
. | TRBJ2-5 | TRBD2 | TRBV29-1 | CSAGTSGETQYF | TGCAGCGCCGGGACTAGCGGAGAGACCCAGTACTTC
. | TRBJ2-3 | . | TRBV5-1 | CASSPAGGENTQYF | TGCGCCAGCAGCCCCGCTGGCGGTGAAAATACGCAGTATTTT
once | TRBJ1-1 | . | TRBV20-1 | CSARVVGGVNTEAFF | TGCAGTGCTAGAGTCGTAGGGGGTGTTAACACTGAAGCTTTCTTT
few | TRBJ2-5 | . | TRBV29-1 | CSVEIGQETQYF | TGCAGCGTTGAAATCGGGCAAGAGACCCAGTACTTC
. | TRBJ2-2 | . | TRBV5-1 | CASSQGQENTGELFF | TGCGCCAGCAGCCAAGGTCAGGAGAACACCGGGGAGCTGTTTTTT
. | TRBJ1-1 | . | TRBV29-1 | CSVSRDTEAFF | TGCAGCGTTAGCAGGGACACTGAAGCTTTCTTT
. | TRBJ2-7 | TRBD1 | TRBV5-1 | CASSSKGASINYEQYF | TGCGCCAGCAGCTCCAAGGGGGCTTCAATCAACTACGAGCAGTACTTC
. | TRBJ1-1 | . | TRBV4-2 | CASSQGYRVQDEAFF | TGTGCCAGCAGCCAAGGTTACAGGGTTCAGGATGAAGCTTTCTTT
. | TRBJ1-2 | . | TRBV6-2/TRBV6-3 | CATLIRDGYTF | TGTGCCACCCTTATAAGAGATGGCTACACCTTC
. | TRBJ1-2 | TRBD1 | TRBV20-1 | CSADRTGTNGYTF | TGCAGTGCTGACCGGACAGGGACTAATGGCTACACCTTC
few | TRBJ2-7 | TRBD2 | TRBV29-1 | CSGKAGGPGEQYF | TGCAGCGGGAAAGCGGGAGGGCCCGGCGAGCAGTACTTC
. | TRBJ1-1 | . | TRBV20-1 | CSASRGHGGATEAFF | TGCAGTGCTAGCCGGGGACATGGCGGAGCTACTGAAGCTTTCTTT
. | TRBJ2-7 | TRBD2 | TRBV4-2 | CASSQLAGPTYEQYF | TGTGCCAGCAGCCAGCTAGCGGGACCGACCTACGAGCAGTACTTC
. | TRBJ1-1 | . | TRBV19 | CASHAQRTVDTEAFF | TGTGCCAGTCATGCGCAGAGGACCGTAGACACTGAAGCTTTCTTT
few | TRBJ2-3 | . | TRBV12-3/TRBV12-4 | CASRSSTRTDTQYF | TGTGCCAGCCGTTCGTCGACCCGCACAGATACGCAGTATTTT
. | TRBJ1-1 | . | TRBV6-5 | CASSYGRDTEAFF | TGTGCCAGCAGTTATGGGAGGGACACTGAAGCTTTCTTT
. | TRBJ1-2 | . | TRBV10-3 | CAISQIGSAGSHYGYTF | TGTGCCATCAGCCAAATAGGGTCGGCAGGGAGTCACTATGGCTACACCTTC
. | TRBJ1-2 | . | TRBV12-3/TRBV12-4 | CASSQQEGNYGYTF | TGTGCCAGCAGTCAACAAGAAGGAAACTATGGCTACACCTTC
. | TRBJ2-7 | TRBD2 | TRBV6-5 | CASSPGGSGRYEQYF | TGTGCCAGCAGCCCCGGGGGTAGCGGGAGGTACGAGCAGTACTTC
. | TRBJ2-5 | TRBD2 | TRBV6-5 | CASNPVAGVETQYF | TGTGCCAGCAATCCCGTAGCGGGAGTGGAGACCCAGTACTTC
. | TRBJ2-1 | . | TRBV20-1 | CSARDQYNEQFF | TGCAGTGCTAGAGACCAGTACAATGAGCAGTTCTTC
. | TRBJ2-7 | TRBD2 | TRBV5-5 | CASSSGFGTSEARDYEQYF | TGTGCCAGCAGCTCGGGGTTCGGGACTAGCGAGGCAAGAGACTACGAGCAGTACTTC
. | TRBJ1-5 | . | TRBV3-1 | CASSLQGNSQPQHF | TGTGCCAGCAGCCTTCAGGGGAATAGTCAGCCCCAGCATTTT
. | TRBJ2-4 | TRBD1 | TRBV6-1 | CASRGDSQNIQYF | TGTGCCAGCAGGGGGGACAGCCAAAACATTCAGTACTTC
. | TRBJ1-4 | . | TRBV20-1 | CSATQGLPEKLFF | TGCAGTGCAACGCAGGGGCTCCCCGAAAAACTGTTTTTT
. | TRBJ2-3 | . | TRBV13 | CASSPRGGGGDTQYF | TGTGCCAGCAGCCCTCGAGGGGGAGGGGGTGATACGCAGTATTTT
. | TRBJ2-3 | . | TRBV11-2 | CASSLVPGGSTDTQYF | TGTGCCAGCAGCTTAGTTCCCGGGGGTAGCACAGATACGCAGTATTTT
. | TRBJ2-5 | TRBD2 | TRBV12-3/TRBV12-4 | CASSKAAGEETQYF | TGTGCCAGCAGTAAAGCCGCGGGAGAAGAGACCCAGTACTTC
. | TRBJ1-1 | . | TRBV20-1 | CSAHPGSLNTEAFF | TGCAGTGCACACCCCGGGTCGCTGAACACTGAAGCTTTCTTT
few | TRBJ2-1 | . | TRBV25-1 | CASHRDSPPHEQFF | TGTGCCAGTCACCGGGACTCCCCTCCCCATGAGCAGTTCTTC
. | TRBJ2-3 | . | TRBV4-1 | CASSQEDNKWTPSSTDTQYF | TGCGCCAGCAGCCAAGAGGATAACAAGTGGACTCCCTCTAGCACAGATACGCAGTATTTT
few | TRBJ2-5 | . | TRBV5-1 | CASSSNRASETQYF | TGCGCCAGCAGCTCAAACCGGGCCTCAGAGACCCAGTACTTC
. | TRBJ2-1 | TRBD1 | TRBV4-1 | CASSLHGTGNNEQFF | TGCGCCAGCAGCCTCCACGGGACAGGGAACAATGAGCAGTTCTTC